This TCR beta chain originates from a study of cytomegalovirus exposure and HLA in healthy donors. Study outcomes and limitations: In a later analysis, HLA-associated beta chains showed higher expansion and lower generation probabilities than comparable chains.

In the case of this clone: The target antigen is unknown.

Trimming stripped 7 bases from V and 5 bases from J, with 17 bases between. The CDR3 loop spans 14 amino acids. Germline V lookup: CDR1 ENHRY, CDR2 SYGVKD. In the PCR, 60 Vbeta and 13 Jbeta primers were used. Data came from immunoSEQ multiplex PCR; TCRdb stores just in-frame clones and leaves some out. Its clone listing holds around 110,000 clones. This TCR derives from a man aged 35 to 55 in good health and CMV-seropositive. This chain uses TRBV10-3 with TRBJ2-5; maybe TRBD1 (6 bases). The specimen was PBMCs. CDR3 amino acids: CAIKATGDTETQYF. The CDR3 region has the DNA TGTGCCATCAAGGCGACAGGAGACACGGAGACCCAGTACTTC.